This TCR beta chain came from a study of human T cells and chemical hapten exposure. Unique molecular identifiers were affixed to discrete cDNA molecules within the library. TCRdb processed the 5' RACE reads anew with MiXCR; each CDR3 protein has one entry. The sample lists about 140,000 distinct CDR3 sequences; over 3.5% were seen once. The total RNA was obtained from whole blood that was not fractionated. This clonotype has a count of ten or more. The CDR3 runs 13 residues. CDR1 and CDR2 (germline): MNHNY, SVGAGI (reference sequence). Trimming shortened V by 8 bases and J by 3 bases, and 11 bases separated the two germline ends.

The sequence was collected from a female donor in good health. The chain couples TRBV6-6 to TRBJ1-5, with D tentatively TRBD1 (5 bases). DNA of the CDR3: TGTGCCAGCGTTAGACAGCACAATCAGCCCCAGCATTTT. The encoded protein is CASVRQHNQPQHF.